This TCR beta chain was sequenced for a study of identical twins. TCRdb recomputed calls from the 5' RACE reads with MiXCR, one row per CDR3 protein. This table holds fewer than 900,000 distinct CDR3 sequences, 20% to 25% found once. This clonotype was counted ten times or more. One end of the junction varies from germline; a read error may be responsible. From germline, CDR1 is SGHRS and CDR2 YFSETQ. The CDR3 loop spans 13 amino acids. The same data also contributed to another study, on T cells expressing NK-cell markers. That paper states: It was sorted CD3+CD56-NKG2C+, CD3+CD56+NKG2C- and CD3+CD56+NKG2C+ T cells that provided the TCR beta repertoires. Four donors' CD3+CD56-NKG2C+ cells were dominated by the same clonotypes.

The material sequenced was PBMCs. The sequence derives from a woman between 18 and 29 years old in good health. This sequence joins TRBV5-1 and TRBJ2-7; D is uncertain. The CDR3 region has the DNA TGTGCCAGCAGCTTAAGACTCGCCTACGAGCAGTACTTC. Its translation: CASSLRLAYEQYF.